This T cell receptor (beta chain) came from a study of regulatory T cells in long-lasting Graves disease. Points from the study as a whole: Persistent patients had a count of shared public clonotypes (2,741) that exceeded that of new patients (around 960).

Germline loops: CDR1 KGHDR, CDR2 SFDVKD. The CDR3 extends over 15 amino acids. As to this clonotype: Its matching antigen is unknown. A much more abundant neighbour one base away suggests this may be a read error.

Combining iRepertoire HTBI primers with Arm-PCR of CDR3 regions, the authors built TCR beta libraries. TCRdb processed the multiplex PCR reads anew with MiXCR; each CDR3 protein has one entry. The table has around 400,000 distinct CDR3 sequences, about 14% seen once; the top ten hold 22%. Described time point: newly diagnosed GD, antithyroid drugs for less than 3 months. Scientists built the TCR library using RNA that was extracted from PBMCs. This chain links TRBV24-1 with TRBJ2-2, with a tentative D call TRBD2 (6 bases). This TCR derives from a female donor with Graves disease. The sequencing used peripheral blood mononuclear cells (PBMCs), collected at new diagnosis, from a patient treated with antithyroid drugs. This chain's CDR3 is CATSDREMHTRELFF. The CDR3 DNA reads as TGTGCCACCAGTGATCGGGAGATGCACACCAGGGAGCTGTTTTTT.